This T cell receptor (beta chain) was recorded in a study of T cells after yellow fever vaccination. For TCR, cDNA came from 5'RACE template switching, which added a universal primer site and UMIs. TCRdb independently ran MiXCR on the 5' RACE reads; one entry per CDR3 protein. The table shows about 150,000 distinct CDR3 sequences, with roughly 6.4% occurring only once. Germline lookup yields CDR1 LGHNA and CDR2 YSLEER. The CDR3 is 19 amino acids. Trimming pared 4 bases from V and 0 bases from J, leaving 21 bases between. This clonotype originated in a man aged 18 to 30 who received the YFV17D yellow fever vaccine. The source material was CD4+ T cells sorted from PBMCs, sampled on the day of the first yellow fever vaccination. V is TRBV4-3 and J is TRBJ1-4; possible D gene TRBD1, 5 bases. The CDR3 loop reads CASSRPPRSGSATNEKLFF. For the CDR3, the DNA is TGCGCCAGCAGCCGCCCCCCGAGGTCAGGGAGTGCAACTAATGAAAAACTGTTTTTT.